These 15 T cell receptor beta chains came from one sample sequenced in a study of T cell responses to AZD1222 COVID-19 vaccine. The data were produced by immunoSEQ multiplex PCR, yet TCRdb's version contains in-frame clones alone and is incomplete. The sample contains around 120,000 clones, nearly 90% of which appear only once. The sample was peripheral blood, taken 28 days after the second AZD1222 dose. The receptors were sampled from an adult who received the AZD1222 COVID-19 vaccine.

The V call is TRBV27, the J call TRBJ2-4; weak D call: TRBD1 (6 bases). Germline-derived CDR1 and CDR2 are MNHEY and SMNVEV (reference sequence). V was shortened by 5 bases and J by 1 base, with 12 bases between the two germline ends. This CDR3 has 15 amino acids. The CDR3 protein is CASSRNRVAKNIQYF. The CDR3 nucleotides are TGTGCCAGCAGTCGAAACAGGGTGGCCAAAAACATTCAGTACTTC.

The V call is TRBV6-5, the J call TRBJ1-4, with a tentative D call TRBD1 (6 bases). Trimming removed 5 bases at V and 8 bases at J, with 15 bases between. Germline V gives CDR1 MNHEY, CDR2 SVGAGI. The CDR3 is 14 amino acids. CDR3 protein: CASSPGTGSEKLFF. In DNA, the CDR3 is TGTGCCAGCAGTCCCGGAACAGGGAGCGAAAAACTGTTTTTT.

The rearrangement joins TRBV5-1 to TRBJ2-7, with D hard to call. CDR1 and CDR2 from the germline V gene are SGHRS and YFSETQ. This CDR3 is built from 13 residues. V was cut by 4 bases and J by 6 bases, with 14 bases left in between. CDR3 bases: TGCGCCAGCAGCCCTGACCCGAGGCGCGAGCAGTACTTC. Translation: CASSPDPRREQYF.

This chain connects TRBV6-2 or TRBV6-3 to TRBJ2-6, with D unclear. V was clipped by 5 bases and J by 0 bases, with 11 bases between them. This CDR3 is built from 16 residues. Looked up from germline, CDR1 is MNHEY and CDR2 is SVGEGT. DNA of the CDR3: TGTGCCAGCAGTCCGAACAGTATCTCTGGGGCCAACGTCCTGACTTTC. Its translation is CASSPNSISGANVLTF.

This rearrangement joins TRBV27 to TRBJ2-3, with 9 bases fitting TRBD2. This CDR3 is 16 amino acids long. V shed 6 bases, J shed 0 bases, and the junction held 7 bases outside the gene matches. Germline V gene data show CDR1 as MNHEY and CDR2 as SMNVEV (reference sequence). The CDR3 bases are TGTGCCAGCAGCAAACTAGCGGGCCTTAGCACAGATACGCAGTATTTT. It yields the protein CASSKLAGLSTDTQYF.

This chain connects TRBV11-2 to TRBJ1-1; TRBD1 might be the D (5 bases). CDR1 SGHAT and CDR2 FQNNGV come from the germline V gene. This CDR3 spans 15 amino acids. The V and J ends lost 0 bases and 6 bases respectively, with 14 bases between them. DNA of the CDR3: TGTGCCAGCAGCTTAGAAGGGATCTTGGGGGCTGAAGCTTTCTTT. Amino acids: CASSLEGILGAEAFF.

The CDR3 nucleotides read TGTGCCAGCAGCTTACTGAGGGAGGGTGAGCAGTTCTTC. The encoded protein is CASSLLREGEQFF. The chain is built from TRBV7-2 and TRBJ2-1; 7 bases match TRBD2. Germline values: CDR1 SGHTA, CDR2 FQGNSA. V shed 2 bases, J shed 9 bases, and the junction held 4 bases outside the gene matches. The CDR3 length is 13 residues.

The chain joins TRBV28 to TRBJ1-3; D gene uncertain. Per germline, CDR1 MDHEN and CDR2 SYDVKM. The CDR3 spans 13 residues. With 9 bases removed from V and 2 bases from J, the gap between germline ends came to 11 bases. This chain's CDR3 is CASTDQPGNTIYF. The CDR3 nucleotides are TGTGCCAGTACAGACCAACCTGGAAACACCATATATTTT.

The chain employs TRBV6-2 or TRBV6-3 and TRBJ1-1, with D possibly TRBD1 on 5 matching bases. V gave up 2 bases and J gave up 7 bases, with 8 bases separating them. The CDR3 sequence is 12 residues long. Germline V gene sequence: CDR1 MNHEY, CDR2 SVGEGT. Here the CDR3 reads CASSYRGGEAFF. DNA for the CDR3: TGTGCCAGCAGTTACAGGGGCGGTGAAGCTTTCTTT.

The chain recombines TRBV6-5 with TRBJ2-7; maybe TRBD2 (6 bases). The CDR3 runs to 14 residues. In germline, CDR1 is MNHEY, CDR2 SVGAGI. V lost 1 base and J 3 bases, leaving 10 bases between the germline ends. CDR3 protein: CASSYYGTVYEQYF. As DNA, the CDR3 is TGTGCCAGCAGTTACTACGGGACTGTCTACGAGCAGTACTTC.

There are a few counts of this clone. This chain uses TRBV20-1 with TRBJ1-5; D is unclear. V was clipped by 3 bases and J by 4 bases, with 16 bases between them. The CDR3 runs to 15 residues. The germline V gene has CDR1 DFQATT and CDR2 SNEGSKA (reference sequence). CDR3 region: CSASEIGPGNQPQHF. In nucleotides, the CDR3 is TGCAGTGCTAGTGAAATTGGTCCGGGAAATCAGCCCCAGCATTTT.

This chain connects TRBV5-1 to TRBJ2-7; TRBD1 might be the D (6 bases). Germline V lookup: CDR1 SGHRS, CDR2 YFSETQ. V shed 4 bases and J shed 6 bases, with 14 bases lying between them. CDR3 length: 13 residues. The CDR3 DNA reads TGCGCCAGCAGCATCCCACAGGGTCTCGAGCAGTACTTC. Amino acid sequence: CASSIPQGLEQYF.

This rearrangement joins TRBV20-1 to TRBJ2-1; the D is unclear. CDR3 length: 11 residues. Germline CDR1 and CDR2: DFQATT and SNEGSKA (reference sequence). V dropped 7 bases and J dropped 7 bases, with 11 bases sitting between them. This CDR3 reads CSGRTRNEQFF. The CDR3 nucleotides read TGCAGTGGAAGAACCCGAAATGAGCAGTTCTTC.

Only a few counts were recorded for this clone. The gene calls are TRBV9 and TRBJ2-1; D gene uncertain. The V end was cut by 3 bases, the J end by 8 bases, with 9 bases between. In germline, CDR1 is SGDLS, CDR2 YYNGEE. This CDR3 has 12 residues. The CDR3 is CASSGRSDEQFF. CDR3 coding DNA: TGTGCCAGCAGCGGCCGCTCCGATGAGCAGTTCTTC.

The count of this clone is one. This chain connects TRBV4-1 to TRBJ1-5; D is unclear. The CDR3 spans 17 residues. The germline V and J ends were trimmed by 0 bases and 0 bases, with 12 bases remaining between them. Looked up from germline, CDR1 is MGHRA and CDR2 is YSYEKL. In nucleotides, the CDR3 is TGCGCCAGCAGCCAAGAGTCAGAGAGTTATAGCAATCAGCCCCAGCATTTT. It codes for CASSQESESYSNQPQHF.